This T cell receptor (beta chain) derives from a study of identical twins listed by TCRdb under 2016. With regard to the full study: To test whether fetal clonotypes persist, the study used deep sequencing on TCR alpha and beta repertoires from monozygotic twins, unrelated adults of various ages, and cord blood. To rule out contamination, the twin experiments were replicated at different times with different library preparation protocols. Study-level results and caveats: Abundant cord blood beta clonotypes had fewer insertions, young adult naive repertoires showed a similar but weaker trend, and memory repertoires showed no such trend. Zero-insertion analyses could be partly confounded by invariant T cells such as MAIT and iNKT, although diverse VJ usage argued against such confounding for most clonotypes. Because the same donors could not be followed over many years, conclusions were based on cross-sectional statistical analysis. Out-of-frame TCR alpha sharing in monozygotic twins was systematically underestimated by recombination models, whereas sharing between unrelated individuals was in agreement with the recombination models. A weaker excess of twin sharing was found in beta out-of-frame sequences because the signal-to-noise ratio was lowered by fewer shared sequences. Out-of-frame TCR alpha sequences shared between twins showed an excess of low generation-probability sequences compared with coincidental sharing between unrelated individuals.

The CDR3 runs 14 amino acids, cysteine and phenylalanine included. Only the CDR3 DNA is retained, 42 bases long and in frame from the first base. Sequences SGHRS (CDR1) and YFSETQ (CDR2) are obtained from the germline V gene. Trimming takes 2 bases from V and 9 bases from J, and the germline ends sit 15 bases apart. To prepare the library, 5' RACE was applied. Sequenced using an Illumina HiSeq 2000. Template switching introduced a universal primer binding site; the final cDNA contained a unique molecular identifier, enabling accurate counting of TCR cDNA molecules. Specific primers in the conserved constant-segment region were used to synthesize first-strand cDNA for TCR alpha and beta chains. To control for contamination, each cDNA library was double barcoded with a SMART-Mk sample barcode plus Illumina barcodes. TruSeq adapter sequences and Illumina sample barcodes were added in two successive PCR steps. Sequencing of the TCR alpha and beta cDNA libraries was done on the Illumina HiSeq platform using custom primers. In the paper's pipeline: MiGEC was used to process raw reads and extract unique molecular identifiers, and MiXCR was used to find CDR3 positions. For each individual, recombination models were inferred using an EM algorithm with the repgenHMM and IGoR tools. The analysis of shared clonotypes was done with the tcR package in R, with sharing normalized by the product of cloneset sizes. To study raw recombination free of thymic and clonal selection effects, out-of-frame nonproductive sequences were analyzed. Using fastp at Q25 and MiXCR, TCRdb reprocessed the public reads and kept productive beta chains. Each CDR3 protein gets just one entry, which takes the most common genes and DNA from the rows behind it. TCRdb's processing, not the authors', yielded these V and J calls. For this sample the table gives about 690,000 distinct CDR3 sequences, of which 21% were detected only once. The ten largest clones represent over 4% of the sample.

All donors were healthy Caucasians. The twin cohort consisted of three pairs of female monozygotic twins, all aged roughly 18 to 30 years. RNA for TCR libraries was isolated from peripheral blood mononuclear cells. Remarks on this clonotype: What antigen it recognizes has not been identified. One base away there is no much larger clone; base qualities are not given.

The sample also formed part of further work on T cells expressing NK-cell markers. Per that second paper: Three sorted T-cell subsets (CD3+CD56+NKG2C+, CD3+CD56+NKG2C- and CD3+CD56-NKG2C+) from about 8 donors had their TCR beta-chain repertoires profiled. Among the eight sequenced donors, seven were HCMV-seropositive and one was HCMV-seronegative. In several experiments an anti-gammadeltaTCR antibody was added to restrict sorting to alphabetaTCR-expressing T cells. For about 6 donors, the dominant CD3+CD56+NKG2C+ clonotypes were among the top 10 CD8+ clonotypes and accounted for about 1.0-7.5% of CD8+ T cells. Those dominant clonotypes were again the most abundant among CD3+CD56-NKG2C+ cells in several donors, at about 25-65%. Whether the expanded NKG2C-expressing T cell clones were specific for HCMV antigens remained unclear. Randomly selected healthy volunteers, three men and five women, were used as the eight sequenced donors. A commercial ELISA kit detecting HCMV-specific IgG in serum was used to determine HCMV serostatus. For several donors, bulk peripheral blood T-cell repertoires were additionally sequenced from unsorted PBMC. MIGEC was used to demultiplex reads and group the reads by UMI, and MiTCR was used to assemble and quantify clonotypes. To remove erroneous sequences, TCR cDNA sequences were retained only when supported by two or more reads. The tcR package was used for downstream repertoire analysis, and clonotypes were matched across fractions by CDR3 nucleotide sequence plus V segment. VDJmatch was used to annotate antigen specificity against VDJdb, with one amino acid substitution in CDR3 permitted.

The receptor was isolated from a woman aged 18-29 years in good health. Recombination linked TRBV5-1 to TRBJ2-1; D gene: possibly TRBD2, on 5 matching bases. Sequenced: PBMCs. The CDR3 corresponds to CASSLVSGSSEQFF. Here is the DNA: TGCGCCAGCAGCTTAGTGTCGGGGAGTAGTGAGCAGTTCTTC.